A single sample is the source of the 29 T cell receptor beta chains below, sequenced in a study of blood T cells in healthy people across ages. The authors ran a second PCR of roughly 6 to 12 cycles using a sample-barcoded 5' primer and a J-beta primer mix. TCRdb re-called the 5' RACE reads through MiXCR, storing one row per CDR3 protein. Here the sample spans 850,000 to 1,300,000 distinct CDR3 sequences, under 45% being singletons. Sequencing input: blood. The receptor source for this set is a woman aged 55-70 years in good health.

The CDR3 nucleotides read TGTGCCAGCTCACCTGAGGCATATCGCGAACTGTTTTTT. Residues: CASSPEAYRELFF. The genes are TRBV18 and TRBJ1-4; unclear D gene. From germline, CDR1 is KGHSH and CDR2 LQKENI. V shed 3 bases and J shed 12 bases, with 14 bases lying between them. The CDR3 consists of 13 residues.

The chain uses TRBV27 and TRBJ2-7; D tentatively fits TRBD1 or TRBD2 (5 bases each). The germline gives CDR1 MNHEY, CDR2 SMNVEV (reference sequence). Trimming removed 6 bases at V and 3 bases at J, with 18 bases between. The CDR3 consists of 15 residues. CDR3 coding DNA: TGTGCCAGCAGGGCTCTTGGGGGTGTGGGCTACGAGCAGTACTTC. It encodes CASRALGGVGYEQYF.

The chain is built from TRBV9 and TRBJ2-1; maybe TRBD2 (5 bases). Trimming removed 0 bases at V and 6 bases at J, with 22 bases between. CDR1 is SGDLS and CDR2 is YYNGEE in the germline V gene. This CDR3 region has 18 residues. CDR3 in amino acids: CASSVAPALALGFNEQFF. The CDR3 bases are TGTGCCAGCAGCGTAGCCCCAGCCTTAGCGTTAGGGTTCAATGAGCAGTTCTTC.

The CDR3 region is CASSPRGRNNEQFF. CDR3 DNA sequence: TGTGCCAGCAGCCCCCGGGGACGGAACAATGAGCAGTTCTTC. The chain couples TRBV13 to TRBJ2-1; D is perhaps TRBD1 or TRBD2 (5 bases each). Germline-derived CDR1 and CDR2 are PRHDT and FYEKMQ (reference sequence). This CDR3 has 14 amino acids. Trimming took 5 bases from V and 5 from J, leaving 13 bases between them.

This CDR3 is CASSSIPGTSGIVTQYF. The CDR3 bases are TGTGCCAGCAGCTCCATTCCCGGGACTAGCGGGATTGTGACCCAGTACTTC. The genes are TRBV7-9 and TRBJ2-5; 13 nucleotides align to TRBD2. Germline V gene lookup returns CDR1 SEHNR and CDR2 FQNEAQ (reference sequence). The CDR3 has 17 residues. J lost 7 bases, V lost 4 bases, and 12 bases had no gene match.

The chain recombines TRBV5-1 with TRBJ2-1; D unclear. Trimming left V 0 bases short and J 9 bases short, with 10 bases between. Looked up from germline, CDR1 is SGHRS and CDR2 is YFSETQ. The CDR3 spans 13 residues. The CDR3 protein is CASSLASSIEQFF. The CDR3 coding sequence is TGCGCCAGCAGCTTGGCCTCCTCGATTGAGCAGTTCTTC. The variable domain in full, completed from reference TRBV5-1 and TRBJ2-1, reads KAGVTQTPRYLIKTRGQQVTLSCSPISGHRSVSWYQQTPGQGLQFLFEYFSETQRNKGNFPGRFSGRQFSNSRSEMNVSTLELGDSALYLCASSLASSIEQFFGPGTRLTVL.

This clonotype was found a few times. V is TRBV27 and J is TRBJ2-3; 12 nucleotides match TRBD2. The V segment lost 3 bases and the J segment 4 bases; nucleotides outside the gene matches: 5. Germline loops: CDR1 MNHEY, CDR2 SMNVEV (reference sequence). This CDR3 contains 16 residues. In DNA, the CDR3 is TGTGCCAGCAGTTTTACGACTAGCGGGAGTGCAGATACGCAGTATTTT. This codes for CASSFTTSGSADTQYF.

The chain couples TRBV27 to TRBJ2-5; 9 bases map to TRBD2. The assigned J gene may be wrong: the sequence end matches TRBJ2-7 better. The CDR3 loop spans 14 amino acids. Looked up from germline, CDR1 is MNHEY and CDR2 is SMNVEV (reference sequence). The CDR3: CASSNSGRGYEQYF. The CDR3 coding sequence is TGTGCCAGCAGTAATAGCGGGAGAGGCTACGAGCAGTACTTC.

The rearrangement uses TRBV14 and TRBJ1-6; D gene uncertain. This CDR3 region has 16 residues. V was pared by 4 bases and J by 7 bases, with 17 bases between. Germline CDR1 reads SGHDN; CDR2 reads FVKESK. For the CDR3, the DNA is TGTGCCAGCAGCCCACGAGACACCCACCGAAATTCACCCCTCCACTTT. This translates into CASSPRDTHRNSPLHF.

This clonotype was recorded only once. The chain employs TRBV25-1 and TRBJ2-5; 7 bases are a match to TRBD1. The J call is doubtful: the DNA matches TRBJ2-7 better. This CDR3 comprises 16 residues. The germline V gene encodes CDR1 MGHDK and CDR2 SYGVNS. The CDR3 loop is CASSEWGTETAYEQYF. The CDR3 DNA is TGTGCCAGCAGTGAATGGGGGACAGAAACCGCCTACGAGCAGTACTTC.

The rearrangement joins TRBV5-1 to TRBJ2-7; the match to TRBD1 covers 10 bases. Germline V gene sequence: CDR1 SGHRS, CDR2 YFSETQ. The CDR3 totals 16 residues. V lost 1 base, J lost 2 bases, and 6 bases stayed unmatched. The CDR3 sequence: CASSLSGTGATYEQYF. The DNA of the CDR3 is TGCGCCAGCAGCTTGTCCGGGACAGGGGCCACCTACGAGCAGTACTTC.

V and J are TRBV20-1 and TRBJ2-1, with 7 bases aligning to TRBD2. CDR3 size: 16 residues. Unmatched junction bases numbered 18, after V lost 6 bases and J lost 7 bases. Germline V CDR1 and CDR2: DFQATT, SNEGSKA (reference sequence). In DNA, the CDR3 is TGCAGTGCGGGGCGAAAGAGCGGGGACCCCGGAAATGAGCAGTTCTTC. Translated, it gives CSAGRKSGDPGNEQFF.

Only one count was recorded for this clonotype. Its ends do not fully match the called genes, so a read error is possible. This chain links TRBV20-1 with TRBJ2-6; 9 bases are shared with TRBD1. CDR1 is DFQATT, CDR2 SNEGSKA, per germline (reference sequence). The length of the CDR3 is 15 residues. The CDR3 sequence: CSALDRGSGANALTF. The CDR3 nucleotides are TGCAGTGCTCTGGACAGGGGCTCTGGGGCCAACGCCCTGACTTTC.

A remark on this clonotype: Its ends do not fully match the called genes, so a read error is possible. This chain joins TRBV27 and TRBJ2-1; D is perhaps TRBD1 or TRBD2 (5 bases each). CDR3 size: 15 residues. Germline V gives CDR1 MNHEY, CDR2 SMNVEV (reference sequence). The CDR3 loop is CVSSSLGVTYNEQFF. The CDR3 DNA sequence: TGTGTCAGCAGTTCCCTGGGGGTCACCTACAATGAGCAGTTCTTC.

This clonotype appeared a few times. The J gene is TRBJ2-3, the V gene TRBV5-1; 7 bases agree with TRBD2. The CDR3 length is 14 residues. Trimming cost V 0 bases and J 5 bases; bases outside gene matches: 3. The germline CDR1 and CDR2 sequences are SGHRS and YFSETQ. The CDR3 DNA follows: TGCGCCAGCAGCTTGGCGGTAGCGGGAGATACGCAGTATTTT. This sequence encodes CASSLAVAGDTQYF.

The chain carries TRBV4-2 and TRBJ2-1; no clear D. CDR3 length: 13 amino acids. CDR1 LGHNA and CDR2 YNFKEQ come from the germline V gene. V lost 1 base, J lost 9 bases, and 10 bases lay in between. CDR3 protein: CASSQAYGAEQFF. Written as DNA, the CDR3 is TGTGCCAGCAGCCAAGCATACGGAGCTGAGCAGTTCTTC.

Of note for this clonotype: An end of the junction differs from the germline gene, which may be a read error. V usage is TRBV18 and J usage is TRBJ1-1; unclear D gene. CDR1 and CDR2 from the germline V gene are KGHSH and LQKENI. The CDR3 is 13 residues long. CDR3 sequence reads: CASSPNTNTEAFF. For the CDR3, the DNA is TGTGCCAGCTCACCCAACACCAACACGGAAGCTTTCTTT.

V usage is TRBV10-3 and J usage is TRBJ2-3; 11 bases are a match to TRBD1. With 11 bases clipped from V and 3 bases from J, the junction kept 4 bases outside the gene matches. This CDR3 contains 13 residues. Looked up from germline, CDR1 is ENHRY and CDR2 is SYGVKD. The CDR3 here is CALGTGGTDTQYF. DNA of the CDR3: TGTGCCCTAGGGACAGGGGGTACAGATACGCAGTATTTT.

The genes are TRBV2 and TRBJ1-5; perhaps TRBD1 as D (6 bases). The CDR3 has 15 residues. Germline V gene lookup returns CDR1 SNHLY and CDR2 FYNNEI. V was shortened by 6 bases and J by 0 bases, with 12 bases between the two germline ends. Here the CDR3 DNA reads TGTGCCAGCAGGTCGGACAGCCTTAGCAATCAGCCCCAGCATTTT. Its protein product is CASRSDSLSNQPQHF.

The CDR3 nucleotides are TGCGCCAGCAGCTTCAACAGGGTTACGGAAGCTTTCTTT. Translating it yields CASSFNRVTEAFF. The chain employs TRBV5-1 and TRBJ1-1, with TRBD1 as a possible D gene (6 bases). Per germline, CDR1 SGHRS and CDR2 YFSETQ. The CDR3 totals 13 residues. V gave up 2 bases and J gave up 8 bases, with 13 bases separating them. Full variable domain (rest looked up from reference TRBV5-1 and TRBJ1-1): KAGVTQTPRYLIKTRGQQVTLSCSPISGHRSVSWYQQTPGQGLQFLFEYFSETQRNKGNFPGRFSGRQFSNSRSEMNVSTLELGDSALYLCASSFNRVTEAFFGQGTRLTVV.

This chain's CDR3 is CASSEAGSVSPLHF. CDR3 DNA: TGTGCCAGCAGTGAAGCAGGGTCAGTTTCACCCCTCCACTTT. This chain links TRBV12-3 or TRBV12-4 with TRBJ1-6, with D possibly TRBD1 on 5 matching bases. CDR3 length: 14 residues. Trimming removed 5 bases at V and 9 bases at J, with 14 bases between.

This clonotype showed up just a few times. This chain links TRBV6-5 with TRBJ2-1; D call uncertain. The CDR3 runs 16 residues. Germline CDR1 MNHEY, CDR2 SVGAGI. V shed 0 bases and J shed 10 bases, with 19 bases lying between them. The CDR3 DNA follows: TGTGCCAGCAGTTACTCTGGAGACCCCCTTTGGGAAGAGCAGTTCTTC. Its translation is CASSYSGDPLWEEQFF.

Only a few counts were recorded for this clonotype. CDR3 in DNA: TGTGCCAGCAGACCTAACAGGGAGTACTATGGCTACACCTTC. Residues: CASRPNREYYGYTF. This chain links TRBV12-3 or TRBV12-4 with TRBJ1-2, with D possibly matching TRBD1 (6 bases). The CDR3 is 14 residues long. Trimming shortened V by 6 bases and J by 3 bases, and 14 bases separated the two germline ends.

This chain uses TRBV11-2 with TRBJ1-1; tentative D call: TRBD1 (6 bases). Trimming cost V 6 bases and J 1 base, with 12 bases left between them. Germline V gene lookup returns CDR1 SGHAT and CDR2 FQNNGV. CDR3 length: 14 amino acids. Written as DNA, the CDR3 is TGTGCCAGCAGGCTCACAGGGTCGAACACTGAAGCTTTCTTT. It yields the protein CASRLTGSNTEAFF.

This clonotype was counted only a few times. CDR3 nucleotides: TGTGCCACCACGCGGGTTACCTACGAGCAGTACTTC. It translates to CATTRVTYEQYF. This sequence joins TRBV24-1 and TRBJ2-7, with a possible D match to TRBD2 (5 bases). Germline CDR1 and CDR2: KGHDR and SFDVKD. CDR3 length equals 12 residues. The V end was cut by 8 bases, the J end by 2 bases, with 9 bases between.

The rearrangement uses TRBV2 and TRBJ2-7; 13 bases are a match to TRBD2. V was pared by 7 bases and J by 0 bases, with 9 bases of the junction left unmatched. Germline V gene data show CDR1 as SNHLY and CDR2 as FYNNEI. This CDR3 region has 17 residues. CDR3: CASKGTSGTISSYEQYF. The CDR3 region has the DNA TGTGCCAGCAAGGGGACTAGCGGGACCATAAGCTCCTACGAGCAGTACTTC.

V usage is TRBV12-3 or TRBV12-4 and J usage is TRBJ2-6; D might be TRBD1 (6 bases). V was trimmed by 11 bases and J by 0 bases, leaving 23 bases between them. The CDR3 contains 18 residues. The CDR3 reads CAAVGARTDSSGANVLTF. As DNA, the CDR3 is TGTGCCGCAGTCGGGGCTCGGACGGACAGCTCTGGGGCCAACGTCCTGACTTTC.

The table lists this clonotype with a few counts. Here the CDR3 reads CASSLRREASYEQYF. CDR3 bases: TGTGCCAGCAGTTTACGGCGGGAGGCCTCCTACGAGCAGTACTTC. This chain joins TRBV28 and TRBJ2-7, with TRBD2 matching 8 bases. The J segment lost 0 bases and the V segment lost 2 bases, leaving 3 bases of the junction unmatched. This CDR3 is built from 15 residues. The germline CDR1 and CDR2 sequences are MDHEN and SYDVKM.

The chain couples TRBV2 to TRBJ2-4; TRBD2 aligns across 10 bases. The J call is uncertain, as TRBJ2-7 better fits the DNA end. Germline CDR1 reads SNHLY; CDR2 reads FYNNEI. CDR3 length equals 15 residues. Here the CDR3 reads CASISGTSAFYEQYF. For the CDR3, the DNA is TGTGCCAGCATCTCGGGGACTAGCGCCTTCTACGAGCAGTACTTC.